The rows below give T cell receptor beta chains drawn from one sample of a study of T cell responses to AZD1222 COVID-19 vaccine. The protocol was immunoSEQ multiplex PCR, while the TCRdb copy is restricted to in-frame clones and leaves out a portion. This sample has about 75,000 clones, with around 87% found just once. Specimen: peripheral blood, collected 28 days after the second AZD1222 dose. The receptors originated from an adult who received the AZD1222 COVID-19 vaccine. CDR3s include the opening cysteine and the closing phenylalanine or tryptophan. A D gene is named only where the DNA matches it firmly. A clone size is listed for some rows: how often the clone was seen (once, few, many), or a class if it is expanded.

j_call,v_call,clone_size,d_call,cdr3_nt,cdr3_aa
TRBJ2-7,TRBV28,-,TRBD1,TGTGCCACCTCGGGACAGGGGATAGAGCAGTACTTC,CATSGQGIEQYF
TRBJ2-2,TRBV11-3,-,-,TGTGCCAGCAGCGCCGGTCAGAACACCGGGGAGCTGTTTTTT,CASSAGQNTGELFF
TRBJ1-6,TRBV5-1,-,-,TGCGCCAGCAGCTTGGTCCTGGGGAGAGGAAGCTCCTATAATTCACCCCTCCACTTT,CASSLVLGRGSSYNSPLHF
TRBJ1-4,TRBV2,-,-,TGTGCCAGCCGGATCCCGGGAAATGAAAAACTGTTTTTT,CASRIPGNEKLFF
TRBJ1-4,TRBV18,-,TRBD1,TGTGCCAGCTCACGAGACAGGGGAGCTAATGAAAAACTGTTTTTT,CASSRDRGANEKLFF
TRBJ2-3,TRBV24-1,once,-,TGTGCCACCCAGTCCGCAGATACGCAGTATTTT,CATQSADTQYF
TRBJ2-2,TRBV5-5,-,-,TGTGCCAGCAGCCAGAACACCGGGGAGCTGTTTTTT,CASSQNTGELFF
TRBJ1-1,TRBV5-1,few,-,TGCGCCAGCAGCTTGGCCCGGGGATCAGGGCTGGGCGACACTGAAGCTTTCTTT,CASSLARGSGLGDTEAFF
TRBJ1-4,TRBV7-2,-,-,TGTGCCAGCAGCTTTTACAGTTGGGGTCGGGAAAAACTGTTTTTT,CASSFYSWGREKLFF
TRBJ2-5,TRBV2,-,-,TGTGCCAGCAGAACCGACAGGTACCAAGAGACCCAGTACTTC,CASRTDRYQETQYF
TRBJ2-5,TRBV28,once,TRBD2,TGTGCCAGCAGTTCAATAGGGACTAGCGCGTACTCGGAGACCCAGTACTTC,CASSSIGTSAYSETQYF
TRBJ2-1,TRBV5-3,-,-,TGTGCCAGCCCGAGGTGGGGAGTCTACAATGAGCAGTTCTTC,CASPRWGVYNEQFF
TRBJ1-3,TRBV28,-,-,TGTGCCAGCAGTCCCGCAGTGACAGGTACCATATATTTT,CASSPAVTGTIYF
TRBJ2-1,TRBV7-9,-,-,TGTGCCAGCAATCGCCCGGAGCAGTTCTTC,CASNRPEQFF
TRBJ1-2,TRBV3-1/TRBV3-2,-,-,TGTGCCAGCAGCCAAGGGACAAGAGGGGGCTACACCTTC,CASSQGTRGGYTF
TRBJ2-2,TRBV4-2,-,TRBD1,TGTGCCAGCAGCCAGCAGGGGGTAGGCACCGGGGAGCTGTTTTTT,CASSQQGVGTGELFF
TRBJ1-4,TRBV21-1,-,-,TGTGCCAGAGATGTGGGCTCGTCCTCGATTAATGAAAAACTGTTTTTT,CARDVGSSSINEKLFF
TRBJ1-5,TRBV19,-,-,TGTGCCAGTAGTACGAATAGCAATCAGCCCCAGCATTTT,CASSTNSNQPQHF
TRBJ2-2,TRBV5-1,-,-,TGCGCCAGCAGCTTGGAGGGAACCGGGGAGCTGTTTTTT,CASSLEGTGELFF
TRBJ1-3,TRBV11-2,-,-,TGTGCCAGCAGCTTGATGAGAAGCTCTGGAAACACCATATATTTT,CASSLMRSSGNTIYF
TRBJ1-6,TRBV28,-,-,TGTGCCAGCAGTTCGGCCCTTATACCCCTCCACTTT,CASSSALIPLHF
TRBJ1-2,TRBV28,-,-,TGTGCCAGCAGTTTTGCCAGGCCCTATGGCTACACCTTC,CASSFARPYGYTF
TRBJ1-2,TRBV6-5,once,TRBD1,TGTGCCAGCAGTTATCGCGGAACGACAGGGAGCTATGGCTACACCTTC,CASSYRGTTGSYGYTF